The TCR beta chain described here comes from a study of beta chain features in type 1 diabetes (dated by TCRdb to between 2017 and 2018). About the study as a whole: Mean age, gender distribution, total cell number and subset yield did not differ between patients and healthy donors. Across all samples, around 99 million sorted cells were examined, and cell number per subset correlated strongly with RNA yield. In the study, TCRB repertoires of sorted circulating CD4+ T cell subsets from recently diagnosed type 1 diabetes patients were compared with those of matched healthy donors. Whereas all 30 or so donors provided naive and central memory subsets, regulatory and stem cell-like memory subsets were isolated from just 8 patients and about eight healthy donors. What the authors observed across the whole study: HLA sub-analyses involved small numbers of individuals, so any influence of HLA type on TCRB rearrangement remained unresolved. In all four CD4+ subsets, TCRB CDR3 length was moderately but significantly shorter in type 1 diabetes patients. Because cDNA was sequenced instead of genomic DNA, activated cells with high expression could be over-represented, although the groups did not differ in activation or CD3 levels. Naive, central memory and regulatory TCRB repertoires appeared to be more similar among patients than among healthy donors. Shorter templates might be favored by PCR, yet because patient and control samples were amplified and corrected together, any such skew would affect both groups equally. At VDJ recombination sites, patients with type 1 diabetes made fewer insertions and deleted more nucleotides, a pattern implying thymic rearrangement abnormalities.

With regard to this clone: Its antigen remains undetermined. Within one base of it there is no much larger clone, and no base qualities were kept.

Each donor gave one peripheral blood draw, averaging roughly 100 mL, which was collected into heparinised tubes. A BD FACSAria II and a panel including CD45RO, CCR7, CD25, CD127, CD95 and CD27 were used to sort naive, central memory, regulatory and stem cell-like memory CD4+ T cells. Every sorted population had a purity above 95%. PBMCs were isolated immediately by Lymphoprep density gradient centrifugation and stained directly without culture. So that batch effects would be minimized, each experiment stained and sorted samples in pairs, pairing one healthy donor with one patient. Reading from cysteine to phenylalanine, the CDR3 counts 13 amino acids. The retained sequence is limited to the CDR3, 39 bases, with the frame set at the first base. The junction shows trimming of 3 bases on V and 4 bases on J, plus 12 bases between the germline ends. CDR1 GTSNPN and CDR2 SVGIG were looked up in the germline V gene (reference sequence).

The entire amount of isolated RNA was reverse transcribed using the High Capacity cDNA Reverse Transcription Kit, so the sequenced TCRB transcripts were expressed ones. Naive, central memory and regulatory T cell samples underwent deep immunoSEQ sequencing, averaging roughly 3.5 million total reads per sample. Sorted cells were lysed in RLT buffer, and RNA was extracted using DNase-treated RNeasy Micro or Mini kits according to cell number. To prevent cross-contamination, each cell subset was processed individually, whereas patient and healthy donor samples were processed jointly. The immunoSEQ multiplex PCR was used to amplify TCRB sequences from cDNA, yielding 87-bp fragments that span the CDR3 region. The amplicons were sequenced using the Illumina HiSeq platform. The authors' pipeline ran thus. Synthetic template baselines were used to correct PCR bias computationally, reads within Hamming distance 2 were collapsed, and singletons that could not be merged were discarded. By aligning reads against IMGT, V, D and J genes, CDR3 length, and insertions or deletions at six rearrangement sites were assigned. Within each subset, clonotype counts were normalized to sorted cell number, and only after that were true diversity and Gini coefficients computed with the tcR R package. Repertoire sharing was quantified using the overlap coefficient calculated on TCRB nucleotide sequences. Drawn from immuneACCESS, this table holds only the in-frame rearrangements with V and J called that TCRdb kept. Clones are partly lost; checked studies trace under half to an unresolved V gene and leave the rest unexplained. That table is the source of V, J and clone size, and D and trimming were worked out from the DNA. The sample records around 300,000 clones, 8% of which are singletons. Clones ranked in the top ten supply about 0.93% of the sample.

The sequenced material came from central memory CD4+ T cells from blood. The chain was built from TRBV30 and TRBJ1-2, with a tentative D gene TRBD1 over 6 matching bases. This TCR came from a woman in her late teens or twenties in good health. Here is the DNA: TGTGCCTGGAGGAGTGACAGGTTCTATGGCTACACCTTC. Its protein reads: CAWRSDRFYGYTF.